The rows below give T cell receptor beta chains drawn from one sample of a study of T cell repertoires in cytomegalovirus infection. One entry per CDR3 protein results from TCRdb running MiXCR on the reads. In the table there are just over 450,000 distinct CDR3 sequences, approximately 46% of which are singletons. These receptors have no identified antigens. Specimen: cultured PBMCs, collected from culture after CMV antigen stimulation. The receptors shown here come from a human donor in good health (CMV status not recorded). Some clones in this sample may be carry-over from other donors' samples. Each CDR3 is given with its conserved first and last residue. D genes are given only for firm matches. Part of the rows lack a size; the others show once, few, many or a class for expanded clones.

>-|TRBJ2-2|few|TRBV28
TGTGCCAGCAGGCCTTCAGGCCCTCGGACCGGGGAGCTGTTTTTT
CASRPSGPRTGELFF
>-|TRBJ1-5|-|TRBV2
TGTGCCAGCAGTGGGACAGCAATTAATCAGCCCCAGCATTTT
CASSGTAINQPQHF
>TRBD2|TRBJ2-7|-|TRBV27
TGTGCCAGCGGGACTAGCGGGGGTCTCTACGAGCAGTACTTC
CASGTSGGLYEQYF
>-|TRBJ1-2|-|TRBV29-1
TGCAGCGTCGTGAGGGGAGCTAAAGCTAACTATGGCTACACCTTC
CSVVRGAKANYGYTF
>-|TRBJ2-5|-|TRBV5-1
TGCGCCAGCCGGAGGACCCAAGAGACCCAGTACTTC
CASRRTQETQYF
>-|TRBJ1-1|few|TRBV2
TGTGCCAGCAGTGAATGGGCAGGGGACACTGAAGCTTTCTTT
CASSEWAGDTEAFF
>TRBD2|TRBJ2-2|-|TRBV6-2/TRBV6-3
TGTGCCAGCACCCCGGGAGGCGGGGAGCTGTTTTTT
CASTPGGGELFF
>-|TRBJ2-4|-|TRBV6-2/TRBV6-3
TGTGCCAGCAGTGGGACGGAAAACATTCAGTACTTC
CASSGTENIQYF
>-|TRBJ2-7|-|TRBV7-6
TGTGCCAGCAGCTCAACTAGCACCTCCTACGAGCAGTACTTC
CASSSTSTSYEQYF
>TRBD1|TRBJ2-5|-|TRBV12-3/TRBV12-4
TGTGCCAGCAGTGACAGGGAAGAGACCCAGTACTTC
CASSDREETQYF
>-|TRBJ2-3|-|TRBV20-1
TGCAGTGCCCCCCCAGCGGAGAGCACAGATACGCAGTATTTT
CSAPPAESTDTQYF
>TRBD2|TRBJ2-7|-|TRBV19
TGTGCCAGTAGCCGAAGAGCCCCGACTAGCGGAAACGCCTACGAGCAGTACTTC
CASSRRAPTSGNAYEQYF
>TRBD2|TRBJ2-1|-|TRBV14
TGTGCCAGCAGCCAACCGACTAGCGGGGATTACAATGAGCAGTTCTTC
CASSQPTSGDYNEQFF
>TRBD2|TRBJ2-1|once|TRBV7-7
TGTGCCAGCAGCTCAACGACCGGGACTAGCTTCGATGAGCAGTTCTTC
CASSSTTGTSFDEQFF
>TRBD1|TRBJ2-7|few|TRBV2
TGTGCCAGCAGCGGGAGACAGGGGTTGAAGGAGCAGTACTTC
CASSGRQGLKEQYF
>TRBD1|TRBJ2-1|many|TRBV7-8
TGTGCCAGCAGCTCGGTGACAGGGAGAGGCCCCAATGAGCAGTTCTTC
CASSSVTGRGPNEQFF
>-|TRBJ2-3|-|TRBV6-4
TGTGCCAGCAGTGACTCCCCTGGGGGGCCCGCAGATACGCAGTATTTT
CASSDSPGGPADTQYF
>-|TRBJ2-5|-|TRBV6-1
TGTGCCAGCAGAGCGACAGGTGGGGAGACCCAGTACTTC
CASRATGGETQYF
>-|TRBJ2-2|-|TRBV2
TGTGCCAGCAGCGAGGGACCTCCGAACACCGGGGAGCTGTTTTTT
CASSEGPPNTGELFF
>-|TRBJ1-6|few|TRBV19
TGTGCCAGTAGTCCTACTCGGACTAATTCACCCCTCCACTTT
CASSPTRTNSPLHF
>-|TRBJ1-2|many|TRBV6-2/TRBV6-3
TGTGCCAGCAGTTACCAAGGGGAATTCTATGGCTACACCTTC
CASSYQGEFYGYTF
>-|TRBJ2-4|few|TRBV4-1
TGCGCCAGCAGCCACAGGGGAGCCAAAAACATTCAGTACTTC
CASSHRGAKNIQYF
>-|TRBJ2-3|-|TRBV20-1
TGCAGTGCCACCCGGACACCCTTCATCAGCACAGATACGCAGTATTTT
CSATRTPFISTDTQYF
>-|TRBJ2-7|-|TRBV6-8
TGTGCCAGCAGGGGGAATGCACAGGGTATCTCGTACGAGCAGTACTTC
CASRGNAQGISYEQYF
>-|TRBJ1-2|-|TRBV19
TGTGCCAGTAGTATATGGGCGTCTCATAACTATGGCTACACCTTC
CASSIWASHNYGYTF
>-|TRBJ2-3|few|TRBV12-3/TRBV12-4
TGTGCCAGCAGCCCCACAGATCGAGATACGCAGTATTTT
CASSPTDRDTQYF
>-|TRBJ1-2|few|TRBV12-3/TRBV12-4
TGTGCCAGCAGTTTAAGGAACAGTTATGGCTACACCTTC
CASSLRNSYGYTF
>TRBD2|TRBJ2-1|-|TRBV7-2
TGTGCCAGCAGCCTAACCGGGACTAGCGCCTACAATGAGCAGTTCTTC
CASSLTGTSAYNEQFF
>-|TRBJ2-3|-|TRBV7-8
TGTGCCAGCAGCTTGATCGGGGGTACCACAGATACGCAGTATTTT
CASSLIGGTTDTQYF
>-|TRBJ1-3|-|TRBV4-1
TGCGCCAGCAGCCAAGAAGTATCCCGGAACACCATATATTTT
CASSQEVSRNTIYF
>TRBD1|TRBJ2-5|-|TRBV28
TGTGCCAGCAGTCGACAGGGTGGATTAGAGACCCAGTACTTC
CASSRQGGLETQYF
>TRBD1|TRBJ1-1|few|TRBV12-3/TRBV12-4
TGTGCCAGCAGTTCAGACAGGGGGAACACTGAAGCTTTCTTT
CASSSDRGNTEAFF
>-|TRBJ1-1|-|TRBV27
TGTGCCAGCAGTTTTCGGCAGGGAAGAGCTTTCTTT
CASSFRQGRAFF
>TRBD2|TRBJ2-7|-|TRBV12-3/TRBV12-4
TGTGCCAGCAGGCTAGCGGGAACCTACGAGCAGTACTTC
CASRLAGTYEQYF
>-|TRBJ1-2|-|TRBV7-2
TGTGCCAGCAGCTTAGGGTCCGGGACGGATGGCTACACCTTC
CASSLGSGTDGYTF
>-|TRBJ2-7|few|TRBV7-2
TGTGCCAGCATCCCGAGGATGGGGGAAGGCGAGCAGTACTTC
CASIPRMGEGEQYF
>-|TRBJ2-2|-|TRBV5-4
TGTGCCAGCAGCCTCGGGAGTTTAAACACCGGGGAGCTGTTTTTT
CASSLGSLNTGELFF
>-|TRBJ2-3|-|TRBV7-6
TGTGCCAGCAGCGGATTGGGACTTGACACAGATACGCAGTATTTT
CASSGLGLDTDTQYF
>-|TRBJ2-3|many|TRBV7-2
TGTGCCAGCAGCTTTAGCCGATCCACAGATACGCAGTATTTT
CASSFSRSTDTQYF
>-|TRBJ2-7|-|TRBV19
TGTGCCAGCTCTGGGCGGCATTCCTACGAGCAGTACTTC
CASSGRHSYEQYF
>-|TRBJ2-7|-|TRBV7-8
TGTGCCAGCAGCTTAGCCCGGGGGAGCTCCTACGAGCAGTACTTC
CASSLARGSSYEQYF
>-|TRBJ1-6|-|TRBV5-4
TGTGCCAGCAACTTGCCGGGGTGGGATTACTCCTATAATTCACCCCTCCACTTT
CASNLPGWDYSYNSPLHF
>TRBD2|TRBJ2-1|-|TRBV6-2/TRBV6-3
TGTGCCAGCAGTTACGATGGCGGGAGGCCCTACAATGAGCAGTTCTTC
CASSYDGGRPYNEQFF
>-|TRBJ2-7|few|TRBV12-3/TRBV12-4
TGTGCCAGCAACCTGGGGGGGCAGGGGGACTACGAGCAGTACTTC
CASNLGGQGDYEQYF
>-|TRBJ2-7|-|TRBV12-3/TRBV12-4
TGTGCCAGCAGCCTCCGGGCCGGCCAGGCCTACGAGCAGTACTTC
CASSLRAGQAYEQYF
>TRBD1|TRBJ1-1|few|TRBV12-3/TRBV12-4
TGTGCCAGCAGGTCCCCAGGGGGCTGGACTGAAGCTTTCTTT
CASRSPGGWTEAFF
>TRBD2|TRBJ2-1|-|TRBV15
TGTGCCACCAGCAGAGCTAGCGGGATTGGTGAGCAGTTCTTC
CATSRASGIGEQFF
>-|TRBJ1-1|-|TRBV12-3/TRBV12-4
TGTGCCAGCAGTTCGGAAGAGGTCACTGAAGCTTTCTTT
CASSSEEVTEAFF
>-|TRBJ2-1|once|TRBV12-3/TRBV12-4
TGTGCCAGCACCCTTACAGGTTATCTGGGGGCTAATGAGCAGTTCTTC
CASTLTGYLGANEQFF
>-|TRBJ2-3|-|TRBV24-1
TGTGCCACCAGTGATTTAACGGGAAGTGGTAGAGATACGCAGTATTTT
CATSDLTGSGRDTQYF
>-|TRBJ2-2|few|TRBV7-2
TGTGCCAGCAGCTTAGTTTCCGGCCACTACACCGGGGAGCTGTTTTTT
CASSLVSGHYTGELFF
>-|TRBJ2-3|-|TRBV27
TGTGCCAGCAGTTCCGCACTAGAGGCACCCGATACGCAGTATTTT
CASSSALEAPDTQYF
>TRBD1|TRBJ1-2|-|TRBV12-3/TRBV12-4
TGTGCCAGCAGTCCGGGGACAGGGGAGTTTGGGGGCTACACCTTC
CASSPGTGEFGGYTF
>-|TRBJ2-7|-|TRBV12-3/TRBV12-4
TGTGCCAGCAGTATTGCTAGGCGGTACGAGCAGTACTTC
CASSIARRYEQYF
>-|TRBJ2-1|-|TRBV6-1
TGTGCCAGCAGTGAAGGGACAGCTTACAATGAGCAGTTCTTC
CASSEGTAYNEQFF
>-|TRBJ1-3|-|TRBV6-1
TGTGCCAGCAAGGGGATTTCCTCTGGAAACACCATATATTTT
CASKGISSGNTIYF
>TRBD2|TRBJ2-7|many|TRBV6-6
TGTGCCAGCAGTTACGATGGACTAGCGGGGCGCTACGAGCAGTACTTC
CASSYDGLAGRYEQYF
>TRBD1|TRBJ2-1|-|TRBV20-1
TGCAGTGCTAGAGATCTGTACAGGGGGTCCCACAATGAGCAGTTCTTC
CSARDLYRGSHNEQFF
>TRBD1|TRBJ2-1|-|TRBV10-3
TGTGCCATCAGCGTGGACAGGGGGTCCTACAATGAGCAGTTCTTC
CAISVDRGSYNEQFF